The clone carrying this T cell receptor beta chain was counted a few times. The antigen is not known. The entry originates in a study of beta chain features in type 1 diabetes. The study's findings and limits: Type 1 diabetes patients had moderately but significantly shorter TCRB CDR3s in all four CD4+ subsets. Within the patient group, naive, central memory and Treg TCRB repertoires appeared more similar to each other than within healthy donors. Any HLA type influence on TCRB rearrangement was left unresolved here.

Sequencing targeted expressed TCRB transcripts, as all isolated RNA had been reverse transcribed. Repertoires were generated with immunoSEQ multiplex PCR, while TCRdb's copy carries only in-frame clones and drops some. The sample lists around 190,000 clones, approximately 13% occurring once. Per germline, CDR1 SGHRS and CDR2 YFSETQ. J gave up 5 bases and V 4 bases, and 13 bases lay outside the gene matches. There are 17 residues in the CDR3. Sequenced sample: central memory CD4+ T cells from blood. The rearrangement joins TRBV5-1 to TRBJ2-2, with 8 bases aligning to TRBD1. The receptor comes from a woman between 18 and 29 years old in good health. The CDR3 spells CASSQYTGQGETGELFF. The CDR3 nucleotides are TGCGCCAGCAGCCAATACACCGGACAGGGCGAGACCGGGGAGCTGTTTTTT.